This T cell receptor (beta chain) was sequenced in a study of T-cell memory formation after mild COVID-19. Study background: TCR clusters were mostly donor specific.

This clonotype was seen many times. Trimming cost V 5 bases and J 9 bases; bases outside gene matches: 1. The CDR3 is 11 residues long. Germline CDR1 reads SSHAT; CDR2 reads FNYEAQ (reference sequence). Using constant-segment primers, 5'RACE produced TCR alpha and TCR beta cDNA libraries carrying sample barcodes and UMIs. TCRdb recomputed calls from the 5' RACE reads with MiXCR, one row per CDR3 protein. The sample contains some 130,000 distinct CDR3 sequences, over 15% of which appear only once. This TCR derives from a man aged 18 to 29 who had mild COVID-19 (a few samples of this study predate the infection). Cell type and time point are not known. The gene calls are TRBV7-7 and TRBJ2-1, with 7 bases matching TRBD2. Sequenced: PBMCs or a T cell subset sorted from them (not recorded which). CDR3 loop: CASSGGGEQFF. Here the CDR3 DNA reads TGTGCCAGCAGCGGCGGGGGTGAGCAGTTCTTC.